These T cell receptor beta chains were read from a single sample in a study of blood T cells in healthy people across ages. TCRdb analysed the 5' RACE reads with MiXCR anew, one entry per CDR3 protein. Of under 1,000,000 distinct CDR3 sequences listed, 35% to 40% were seen once; the top ten hold under 15%. Sequencing input: blood. The receptors were sampled from a man aged 18-30 years in good health. Each CDR3 is given with its conserved first and last residue. A D gene is named only where the DNA matches it firmly. Clone size is stated in some rows and not others, as once, few, many or a class when expanded.

TRBV6-5	TRBJ1-5	TRBD1	few	TGTGCCAGCAGTCCAAACAGGGGAAATCAGCCCCAGCATTTT	CASSPNRGNQPQHF
TRBV7-2	TRBJ2-7	NA	NA	TGTGCCAGCAGCCAGGGGTACGACGAGCAGTACTTC	CASSQGYDEQYF
TRBV21-1	TRBJ1-5	NA	few	TGTGCCAGCGTCGGGGCACCTAGCAATCAGCCCCAGCATTTT	CASVGAPSNQPQHF
TRBV12-3/TRBV12-4	TRBJ1-2	TRBD1	many	TGTGCCAGCAGTATGTCGGGACAGGGGGCACAGGGCTACACCTTC	CASSMSGQGAQGYTF
TRBV20-1	TRBJ1-2	NA	NA	TGCAGTGCTAGGAGTGAGGGTGTCTATGGCTACACCTTC	CSARSEGVYGYTF
TRBV29-1	TRBJ2-7	NA	NA	TGCAGCGTGGGGGGGCTGTACCGCTACGAGCAGTACTTC	CSVGGLYRYEQYF
TRBV4-1	TRBJ2-5	NA	NA	TGCGCCAGCAGCCAAGATTCGGGGGCACAAGAGACCCAGTACTTC	CASSQDSGAQETQYF
TRBV20-1	TRBJ2-7	TRBD2	NA	TGCAGTGCTAGTCTAGCGGGGGACGAGCAGTACTTC	CSASLAGDEQYF
TRBV11-1	TRBJ2-3	TRBD2	many	TGTGCCAGCAGCCAATTAGCGGGGGCCACAGATACGCAGTATTTT	CASSQLAGATDTQYF
TRBV20-1	TRBJ2-7	TRBD1	few	TGCAGTGCTAGGGGGGACAGGGCGAAACTCGAGCAGTACTTC	CSARGDRAKLEQYF